These 9 T cell receptor beta chains were sequenced from one sample in a study of blood T cell repertoires in COVID-19. Assay: immunoSEQ multiplex PCR; the TCRdb copy retains only in-frame clones and omits some. Of 160,000 or so clones listed, roughly 84% are singletons. What was sequenced was PBMCs or T cells enriched from blood (not recorded which). The source is a woman in her forties or fifties who had recovered from COVID-19.

V gene TRBV3-1 (or the pseudogene TRBV3-2) combines with J gene TRBJ2-7; D is unresolved. Germline V gene lookup returns CDR1 LGHDT and CDR2 YNNKEL (reference sequence). The CDR3 contains 16 residues. V lost 0 bases and J lost 6, with 18 bases in between. CDR3 sequence: CASSQDYGRIVVEQYF. The CDR3 DNA is TGTGCCAGCAGCCAAGATTACGGCAGGATCGTCGTCGAGCAGTACTTC.

This chain connects TRBV6-5 to TRBJ1-1; no definite D call. CDR1 and CDR2 from the germline V gene are MNHEY and SVGAGI. CDR3 length: 11 residues. Trimming pared 6 bases from V and 3 bases from J, leaving 5 bases between. The CDR3 protein is CASRLYTEAFF. The CDR3 DNA reads as TGTGCCAGCAGGTTATACACTGAAGCTTTCTTT.

V and J are TRBV7-2 and TRBJ1-1; 8 positions agree with TRBD1. Trimming cost V 6 bases and J 5 bases; bases outside gene matches: 8. This CDR3 has 14 amino acids. Germline-derived CDR1 and CDR2 are SGHTA and FQGNSA. The CDR3, as DNA: TGTGCCAGCAGGGCAGGGGGCAAGTTAACTGAAGCTTTCTTT. Translation: CASRAGGKLTEAFF.

This rearrangement joins TRBV28 to TRBJ2-7; TRBD2 agrees at 7 bases. Germline assignment: CDR1 MDHEN and CDR2 SYDVKM. The CDR3 is made up of 16 amino acids. J lost 1 base, V lost 1 base, and 7 bases had no gene match. CDR3 sequence: CASSLYASGSSYEQYF. The CDR3, as DNA: TGTGCCAGCAGTTTATACGCTAGCGGTTCTTCCTACGAGCAGTACTTC.

The V and J genes are TRBV28 and TRBJ2-7; 7 nucleotides align to TRBD1. CDR1 MDHEN and CDR2 SYDVKM come from the germline V gene. Trimming took 6 bases from V and 6 from J; bases not matched to a gene: 14. The length of the CDR3 is 15 residues. CDR3 residues: CASSLGATGTAEQYF. As DNA, the CDR3 is TGTGCCAGCAGCCTTGGCGCAACCGGGACAGCCGAGCAGTACTTC.

The chain links TRBV28 to TRBJ2-5, with D maybe TRBD2 (5 bases). Germline assignment: CDR1 MDHEN and CDR2 SYDVKM. CDR3 size: 13 residues. The V end lost 6 bases, the J end lost 5 bases, and 13 bases lay between the germline ends. CDR3 coding DNA: TGTGCCAGCAGCAGCAATTGGAGGGAGACCCAGTACTTC. This gives the protein CASSSNWRETQYF.

The V call is TRBV7-2, the J call TRBJ1-1, with 7 nucleotides matching TRBD1. The CDR3 is made up of 14 amino acids. Trimming removed 4 bases from V and 1 base from J; junction bases left unmatched: 3. Germline loops: CDR1 SGHTA, CDR2 FQGNSA. CDR3 amino acids: CASSSGQRNTEAFF. CDR3 DNA sequence: TGTGCCAGCAGCTCGGGACAGCGGAACACTGAAGCTTTCTTT.

This chain uses TRBV12-3 or TRBV12-4 with TRBJ2-1; tentatively, D is TRBD2 (6 bases). Trimming removed 2 bases from V and 6 bases from J, with 8 bases in between. This CDR3 has 13 amino acids. CDR3 DNA sequence: TGTGCCAGCAGTTTATTCGGGGGCAATGAGCAGTTCTTC. Protein: CASSLFGGNEQFF.

This CDR3 reads CASSTNQPQHF. The CDR3 DNA reads TGTGCCAGCAGCACAAATCAGCCCCAGCATTTT. This chain joins TRBV21-1 and TRBJ1-5; TRBD1, as called in the table, went unchecked against the DNA. TRBV21-1 is termed a pseudogene. This CDR3 has 11 residues.